This entry lists 2 T cell receptor beta chains sequenced from one sample in a study of shared clonotypes between healthy human individuals. Repertoires were generated with immunoSEQ multiplex PCR, while TCRdb's copy carries only in-frame clones and drops some. In the table there are under 1,100,000 clones, approximately 80% of which are singletons. Source material: memory CD4+ T cells from PBMCs. Stated subset: CD45RA-negative fraction. The receptors here all came from a young man in good health. Some clones in this sample may be carry-over from other donors' samples.

The V call is TRBV11-3, the J call TRBJ2-5; a weak D match, TRBD2 (6 bases). Germline V CDR1 and CDR2: SGHNT, YENEEA. CDR3 length: 14 amino acids. V was trimmed by 10 bases and J by 2 bases, leaving 17 bases between them. CDR3 region: CATARRGTQETQYF. The DNA for the CDR3 is TGTGCCACAGCGAGGAGAGGGACTCAAGAGACCCAGTACTTC.

V and J are TRBV13 and TRBJ1-2; maybe TRBD1 (6 bases). There are 13 residues in the CDR3. Germline V gives CDR1 PRHDT, CDR2 FYEKMQ (reference sequence). The germline V and J ends were trimmed by 2 bases and 7 bases, with 11 bases remaining between them. CDR3 DNA: TGTGCCAGCAGCTTACGGGGGGCGGGTGGCTACACCTTC. Protein sequence: CASSLRGAGGYTF. Full variable domain (remainder filled in from reference TRBV13 and TRBJ1-2): AAGVIQSPRHLIKEKRETATLKCYPIPRHDTVYWYQQGPGQDPQFLISFYEKMQSDKGSIPDRFSAQQFSDYHSELNMSSLELGDSALYFCASSLRGAGGYTFGSGTRLTVV.